This T cell receptor beta chain emerged from a study of cytomegalovirus exposure and HLA in healthy donors. Study-wide findings and caveats: For presence/absence analyses, sequencing depth was assumed to be roughly uniform across donors. The authors later found HLA-associated TCR beta chains more clonally expanded than equally common others.

Primers included in the PCR were 60 Vbeta and 13 Jbeta primers. Measured with immunoSEQ multiplex PCR; TCRdb has only the in-frame clones, and not every one. The top ten clones hold around 0.51% of a sample with roughly 130,000 clones, approximately 88% of them seen once. Points on this clone: Antigen: not known.

Germline lookup yields CDR1 SGHNT and CDR2 YYREEE (reference sequence). V was shortened by 1 base and J by 0 bases, with 14 bases between the two germline ends. There are 17 residues in the CDR3. The donors were healthy bone marrow donors. Nominally healthy donors provided the samples, though records likely missed some immune exposures. The rearrangement joins TRBV5-4 to TRBJ2-1, with D possibly matching TRBD2 (6 bases). The sequence was collected from a woman in her thirties or forties in good health and CMV-seronegative. The source material was PBMCs. The CDR3 sequence: CASSLSLGGASYNEQFF. The CDR3, as DNA: TGTGCCAGCAGCTTGTCTTTGGGGGGAGCCTCCTACAATGAGCAGTTCTTC.